The source of this T cell receptor (beta chain) is a study of T cells in Graves' hyperthyroidism and ophthalmopathy. This CDR3 comprises 13 residues. Germline CDR1 and CDR2: SGHAT and FQNNGV. V shed 2 bases and J shed 5 bases, with 7 bases lying between them. This clonotype was seen repeatedly, ten times or more. Researchers amplified the TCR beta CDR3 regions from RNA transcripts. During a first-round RT-PCR of the TCR CDR3, the HTBI primer set was used. TCRdb redid the calling of the multiplex PCR reads with MiXCR, one entry per CDR3 protein. In the table there are approximately 530,000 distinct CDR3 sequences, roughly 17% of which are singletons.

Sequenced: blood. The TCR comes from a woman between 18 and 29 years old with Graves' hyperthyroidism. This chain joins TRBV11-2 and TRBJ1-5; no clear D gene. In nucleotides, the CDR3 is TGTGCCAGCAGCTTACGACGGGATCAGCCCCAGCATTTT. Its translation: CASSLRRDQPQHF.